The 30 T cell receptor beta chains below all came from one sample that was sequenced in a study of T-cell memory formation after mild COVID-19. Via MiXCR, TCRdb re-called the 5' RACE reads, giving one row per CDR3 protein. Of approximately 300,000 distinct CDR3 sequences in the sample, about a sixth are singletons; the top ten hold 22%. The sample taken for sequencing was PBMCs or a T cell subset sorted from them (not recorded which). The receptors originated from a man aged 18 to 30 who had mild COVID-19 (a few samples of this study predate the infection). Cell type and time point are not known.

This clonotype was seen a few times. V is TRBV28 and J is TRBJ2-5; no clear D gene. The CDR3 length is 16 residues. CDR1 MDHEN and CDR2 SYDVKM come from the germline V gene. Deletions cut 5 bases from V and 10 bases from J, with 26 bases between. The CDR3 loop reads CASSPMANDAASDQYF. Here the CDR3 DNA reads TGTGCCAGCAGTCCTATGGCCAATGACGCGGCTTCGGACCAGTACTTC.

The chain links TRBV4-1 to TRBJ2-5; TRBD1 aligns across 9 bases. Trimming cost V 4 bases and J 2 bases; bases outside gene matches: 11. Per germline, CDR1 MGHRA and CDR2 YSYEKL. This CDR3 contains 17 residues. In DNA, the CDR3 is TGCGCCAGCAGCCGGACCAGGGGAGGGACAGGGCAAGAGACCCAGTACTTC. This gives the protein CASSRTRGGTGQETQYF.

This clonotype was recorded a few times. The rearrangement joins TRBV7-2 to TRBJ1-2; D uncertain. Germline V gives CDR1 SGHTA, CDR2 FQGNSA. This CDR3 region has 15 residues. The V end was cut by 1 base, the J end by 4 bases, with 13 bases between. The CDR3 region has the DNA TGTGCCAGCAGCTTAGGTAACAGAGTATTCTATGGCTACACCTTC. Residues: CASSLGNRVFYGYTF. The variable domain in full, completed from reference TRBV7-2 and TRBJ1-2, reads GAGVSQSPSNKVTEKGKDVELRCDPISGHTALYWYRQSLGQGLEFLIYFQGNSAPDKSGLPSDRFSAERTGGSVSTLTIQRTQQEDSAVYLCASSLGNRVFYGYTFGSGTRLTVV.

This clonotype has just a few counts. The CDR3 here is CASSSWGSNYGYTF. CDR3 DNA sequence: TGTGCCAGCTCGTCTTGGGGTTCTAACTATGGCTACACCTTC. V and J are TRBV12-3 or TRBV12-4 and TRBJ1-2; D uncertain. There are 14 residues in the CDR3. With 8 bases removed from V and 0 bases from J, the gap between germline ends came to 13 bases.

This chain uses TRBV4-2 with TRBJ2-1; 8 nucleotides agree with TRBD2. The V segment lost 5 bases and the J segment 6 bases; nucleotides outside the gene matches: 9. From germline, CDR1 is LGHNA and CDR2 YNFKEQ. This CDR3 has 15 amino acids. The CDR3 DNA is TGTGCCAGCAGCGACCGAGGGACTAGTGGCAATGAGCAGTTCTTC. This codes for CASSDRGTSGNEQFF.

This clonotype has more than one count but fewer than ten. The V call is TRBV12-3 or TRBV12-4, the J call TRBJ1-3; D gene unclear. The CDR3 loop spans 16 amino acids. V shed 6 bases and J shed 7 bases, with 22 bases lying between them. CDR3 loop: CASSRRPGKPRNTIYF. Here the CDR3 DNA reads TGTGCCAGCAGCCGAAGACCGGGAAAACCTCGGAACACCATATATTTT.

This clonotype was seen just once. The rearrangement joins TRBV20-1 to TRBJ1-1; a weak D match, TRBD1 (6 bases). V lost 1 base and J 7 bases, leaving 19 bases between the germline ends. CDR1 DFQATT and CDR2 SNEGSKA come from the germline V gene (reference sequence). The CDR3 length is 15 residues. CDR3 protein: CSARGLGATGIEAFF. The CDR3 nucleotides are TGCAGTGCTAGAGGTCTGGGGGCTACAGGGATTGAAGCTTTCTTT.

CDR3: CASSSGTGRIQPQHF. DNA of the CDR3: TGTGCCAGCAGTTCTGGGACAGGGAGGATTCAGCCCCAGCATTTT. The chain links TRBV6-2 or TRBV6-3 to TRBJ1-5, with TRBD1 matching over 9 bases. The CDR3 is 15 amino acids. The V gene's germline CDR1 is MNHEY and CDR2 SVGEGT. The V segment lost 4 bases and the J segment 6 bases; nucleotides outside the gene matches: 7.

The chain combines TRBV12-3 or TRBV12-4 with TRBJ2-1; TRBD1 matches at 7 bases. The CDR3 length is 14 residues. V was pared by 7 bases and J by 5 bases, with 8 bases of the junction left unmatched. CDR3 nucleotide sequence: TGTGCCAGCATCCCCGACAGGGTCCACAATGAGCAGTTCTTC. This encodes CASIPDRVHNEQFF.

This clonotype was seen a handful of times. The rearrangement links TRBV6-2 or TRBV6-3 to TRBJ1-1, with 7 bases identical to TRBD1. Losses at the gene ends were 7 bases for V and 4 bases for J; bases not matched to a gene: 9. Per germline, CDR1 MNHEY and CDR2 SVGEGT. CDR3 length: 14 residues. The CDR3 DNA sequence: TGTGCCAGCATCCGACAGGGAAGGGGCACTGAAGCTTTCTTT. This codes for CASIRQGRGTEAFF.

The CDR3 DNA follows: TGTGCCAGCAGCCTGTATGCTGGGGATACGCAGTATTTT. Protein: CASSLYAGDTQYF. J is TRBJ2-3 and V is TRBV3-1; unclear D gene. CDR3 length: 13 residues. The germline CDR1 and CDR2 sequences are LGHDT and YNNKEL (reference sequence). The V end lost 4 bases, the J end lost 6 bases, and 11 bases lay between the germline ends.

V usage is TRBV5-1 and J usage is TRBJ1-2, with 8 bases aligning to TRBD1. The length of the CDR3 is 16 residues. CDR1 and CDR2 (germline): SGHRS, YFSETQ. V was clipped by 1 base and J by 2 bases; unmatched bases: 7. CDR3 DNA sequence: TGCGCCAGCAGCTTGAGAATAGGGACAGGAAACTATGGCTACACCTTC. The encoded protein is CASSLRIGTGNYGYTF.

The V call is TRBV5-6, the J call TRBJ2-5; maybe TRBD1 (6 bases). Deletions cut 4 bases from V and 4 bases from J, with 17 bases between. Germline V gives CDR1 SGHDT, CDR2 YYEEEE. The length of the CDR3 is 15 residues. The CDR3 protein is CASSARQVLSETQYF. CDR3 coding DNA: TGTGCCAGCAGCGCGAGACAGGTTCTCTCAGAGACCCAGTACTTC.

The table lists this clonotype with many counts. The rearrangement joins TRBV7-9 to TRBJ2-5, with 9 bases that match TRBD2. The ends lost 2 bases at V and 5 bases at J; junction bases unmatched: 9. CDR1 and CDR2 (germline): SEHNR, FQNEAQ (reference sequence). The CDR3 loop spans 16 amino acids. The CDR3, as DNA: TGTGCCAGCAGCTTAATGCCTAGCGGGGAGCTGGAGACCCAGTACTTC. It translates to CASSLMPSGELETQYF.

The rearrangement uses TRBV11-3 and TRBJ2-1; 11 bases agree with TRBD2. Germline assignment: CDR1 SGHNT and CDR2 YENEEA. V lost 5 bases to trimming and J lost 4 bases; unmatched junction nucleotides: 7. CDR3 length: 16 amino acids. The CDR3 region is CASSPPTSGVYNEQFF. The CDR3 DNA reads as TGTGCCAGCAGCCCCCCGACTAGCGGGGTGTACAATGAGCAGTTCTTC.

This clonotype has a count of ten or more. This sequence joins TRBV15 and TRBJ2-4, with D perhaps assigned TRBD1 or TRBD2 (6 bases each). This CDR3 region has 17 residues. Germline assignment: CDR1 LNHNV and CDR2 YYDKDF (reference sequence). V was trimmed by 0 bases and J by 8 bases, leaving 20 bases between them. The CDR3 spells CATSRDKLGHPGDIQYF. The CDR3 bases are TGTGCCACCAGCAGAGATAAGTTGGGACACCCGGGGGACATTCAGTACTTC.

This sequence joins TRBV20-1 and TRBJ2-1; TRBD2 might be the D (5 bases). This CDR3 spans 15 amino acids. Per the germline V gene, CDR1 is DFQATT and CDR2 is SNEGSKA (reference sequence). Trimming removed 2 bases at V and 2 bases at J, with 13 bases between. The CDR3 region is CSARKRGGPYNEQFF. The DNA for the CDR3 is TGCAGTGCTAGAAAACGGGGTGGGCCCTACAATGAGCAGTTCTTC.

CDR3 nucleotides: TGTGCCAGCAGTATCGGGGGCGAGGGTACGCAGTATTTT. This gives the protein CASSIGGEGTQYF. The rearrangement links TRBV2 to TRBJ2-3; tentatively, D is TRBD1 or TRBD2 (6 bases each). The V end lost 5 bases, the J end lost 8 bases, and 14 bases lay between the germline ends. The CDR3 sequence is 13 residues long. Per the germline V gene, CDR1 is SNHLY and CDR2 is FYNNEI. Supplemented by reference TRBV2 and TRBJ2-3, the full variable domain reads EPEVTQTPSHQVTQMGQEVILRCVPISNHLYFYWYRQILGQKVEFLVSFYNNEISEKSEIFDDQFSVERPDGSNFTLKIRSTKLEDSAMYFCASSIGGEGTQYFGPGTRLTVL.

This CDR3 is CASSYGGGLSV. The CDR3 DNA follows: TGTGCCAGCAGCTATGGCGGGGGCCTTTCCGTC. The chain combines TRBV7-9 with TRBJ2-7; maybe TRBD2 (7 bases). The CDR3 is made up of 11 amino acids. From germline, CDR1 is SEHNR and CDR2 FQNEAQ (reference sequence).

This clonotype was detected a few times. The chain couples TRBV6-6 to TRBJ1-3; the match to TRBD1 covers 7 bases. The CDR3 has 15 amino acids. Germline trimming cut 6 bases from V and 4 bases from J; bases unmatched to any gene: 9. Looked up from germline, CDR1 is MNHNY and CDR2 is SVGAGI (reference sequence). The CDR3 sequence is CASRRQGSTGNTIYF. The CDR3 DNA reads as TGTGCCAGCAGGAGACAGGGATCAACCGGAAACACCATATATTTT.

This clonotype was counted ten times or more. The V gene is TRBV12-3 or TRBV12-4, the J gene TRBJ2-1; TRBD2 might be the D (5 bases). Trimming removed 5 bases from V and 9 bases from J, with 17 bases in between. CDR3 size: 14 residues. CDR3 DNA: TGTGCCAGCAGTCCCCCGCTCACTAGAGGTGAGCAGTTCTTC. Translating it yields CASSPPLTRGEQFF.

This clonotype has just a few counts. This chain joins TRBV7-2 and TRBJ1-4; D perhaps matches TRBD1 (5 bases). The CDR3 has 14 amino acids. Trimming shortened V by 2 bases and J by 8 bases, and 12 bases separated the two germline ends. Germline V gives CDR1 SGHTA, CDR2 FQGNSA. This CDR3 is CASSLSRVGEKLFF. CDR3 coding DNA: TGTGCCAGCAGCTTATCCAGGGTTGGGGAAAAACTGTTTTTT.

J is TRBJ2-3 and V is TRBV7-9; no clear D. The CDR3 contains 14 residues. Germline assignment: CDR1 SEHNR and CDR2 FQNEAQ (reference sequence). The ends were cut back, 5 bases at V and 0 bases at J, with 9 bases in the middle. CDR3 region: CASSLYFSTDTQYF. For the CDR3, the DNA is TGTGCCAGCAGCCTCTATTTTAGCACAGATACGCAGTATTTT.

This clonotype was seen once. The chain uses TRBV28 and TRBJ1-4; D gene unclear. The CDR3 runs 14 residues. Trimming cost V 0 bases and J 4 bases, with 6 bases left between them. The germline V gene encodes CDR1 MDHEN and CDR2 SYDVKM. For the CDR3, the DNA is TGTGCCAGCAGTTTATGGCCCGATAATGAAAAACTGTTTTTT. Translation: CASSLWPDNEKLFF.

The rearrangement links TRBV5-1 to TRBJ2-7, with 9 bases identical to TRBD1. Unmatched junction bases numbered 9, after V lost 6 bases and J lost 2 bases. Looked up from germline, CDR1 is SGHRS and CDR2 is YFSETQ. This CDR3 comprises 15 residues. CDR3 sequence (DNA): TGCGCCAGCAAGGGTCAAGGGACAGGGCCCTACGAGCAGTACTTC. Translation gives CASKGQGTGPYEQYF.

V gene TRBV29-1 combines with J gene TRBJ1-1; D remains unclear. The CDR3 covers 14 residues. CDR1 is SQVTM and CDR2 is ANQGSEA in the germline V gene. The V end was cut by 7 bases, the J end by 5 bases, with 20 bases between. CDR3 loop: CSARTFSLRTEAFF. The CDR3 DNA follows: TGCAGCGCTAGGACGTTCAGCTTGAGAACTGAAGCTTTCTTT.

This clonotype was observed at least ten times. The genes are TRBV5-1 and TRBJ2-1; D unresolved. Trimming took 4 bases from V and 6 from J, leaving 11 bases between them. Germline assignment: CDR1 SGHRS and CDR2 YFSETQ. The CDR3 has 13 amino acids. CDR3 loop: CASSPDGSNEQFF. CDR3 DNA sequence: TGCGCCAGCAGCCCTGACGGATCCAATGAGCAGTTCTTC.

V and J are TRBV4-1 and TRBJ2-1; 10 bases fit TRBD2. CDR1 and CDR2 (germline): MGHRA, YSYEKL. This CDR3 region has 15 residues. J was trimmed by 3 bases and V by 6 bases; bases with no gene match: 5. The CDR3 region is CASRNLAGDYNEQFF. In DNA, the CDR3 is TGCGCCAGCAGGAACCTAGCGGGGGACTACAATGAGCAGTTCTTC.

This clonotype turned up a few times. The rearrangement links TRBV5-5 to TRBJ1-1; no clear D. The CDR3 consists of 13 residues. Germline V CDR1 and CDR2: SGHKS, YYEKEE (reference sequence). V was shortened by 3 bases and J by 4 bases, with 10 bases between the two germline ends. CDR3 DNA sequence: TGTGCCAGCAGCTGGGAGGGTTCCACTGAAGCTTTCTTT. Translation gives CASSWEGSTEAFF.

This clonotype was counted between two and nine times. The genes are TRBV6-5 and TRBJ2-5; a weak D match, TRBD2 (6 bases). Germline CDR1 reads MNHEY; CDR2 reads SVGAGI. Trimming left V 0 bases short and J 4 bases short, with 12 bases between. The CDR3 spans 15 residues. This chain's CDR3 is CASSYSPEGRETQYF. CDR3 sequence (DNA): TGTGCCAGCAGTTACTCTCCGGAGGGGAGAGAGACCCAGTACTTC.